Included here is one TCR beta chain sequence, with context. What it binds is not known. Roughly 0.45 to 1 ug RNA was reverse transcribed with random hexamers. TCRdb processed the immunoSEQ multiplex PCR reads anew with MiXCR; each CDR3 protein has one entry. The profile covers around 53,000 distinct CDR3 sequences, with around 95% appearing a single time and less than 0.95% taken by the ten largest. The record originates from a study of CD8 T cells in Susac syndrome. General study results and limits: CD8+ clonal expansion in Susac was maximal in TEMRA cells and in active patients.

Trimming stripped 2 bases from V and 14 bases from J, with 12 bases between. The CDR3 loop spans 12 amino acids. The gene calls are TRBV12-3 or TRBV12-4 and TRBJ1-4, with D perhaps TRBD1 (5 bases). This sequence originates from a human donor with Susac syndrome. Sequenced material: CD8+ T cells from PBMCs. CDR3 sequence (DNA): TGTGCCAGCAGTTTACCCCGGGGGGGGCTGTTTTTT. Protein product: CASSLPRGGLFF.